This TCR beta chain is drawn from a study of T cell repertoires in aging, cancer and after chemotherapy. Study in general: Repeat sampling of healthy donors over several months to years showed clear clonal overlap.

Germline CDR1 is MNHEY and CDR2 is SVGEGT. Trimming cost V 0 bases and J 6 bases; bases outside gene matches: 1. The CDR3 extends over 15 amino acids. General study findings and limits: Untreated cancer patients had significantly lower blood TCR diversity than age-matched healthy donors. In healthy donors, age-related TCR diversity loss mainly reflected lost richness. Median generation probability rose over the chemotherapy interval in each cancer cohort, suggesting rebound thymic output.

On this clonotype: What it recognizes is unknown.

Multiplex touch-down PCR with TRB-A/B primers amplified rearranged V-D-J TRB sequences. From the multiplex PCR reads, TCRdb called clonotypes with MiXCR, one entry per CDR3 protein. There are 13,000 or so distinct CDR3 sequences in the sample; 20% to 30% occur only once, and 2.5% to 3% lies in the top ten. The template was genomic DNA from peripheral blood, not RNA. The source of this sequence is a human donor in good health. The sequenced material came from blood. The V gene is TRBV6-2 or TRBV6-3, the J gene TRBJ2-7; 14 bases are a match to TRBD2. DNA for the CDR3: TGTGCCAGCAGTTACTCGACTAGCGGGGGGGCCGAGCAGTACTTC. Its translation is CASSYSTSGGAEQYF.